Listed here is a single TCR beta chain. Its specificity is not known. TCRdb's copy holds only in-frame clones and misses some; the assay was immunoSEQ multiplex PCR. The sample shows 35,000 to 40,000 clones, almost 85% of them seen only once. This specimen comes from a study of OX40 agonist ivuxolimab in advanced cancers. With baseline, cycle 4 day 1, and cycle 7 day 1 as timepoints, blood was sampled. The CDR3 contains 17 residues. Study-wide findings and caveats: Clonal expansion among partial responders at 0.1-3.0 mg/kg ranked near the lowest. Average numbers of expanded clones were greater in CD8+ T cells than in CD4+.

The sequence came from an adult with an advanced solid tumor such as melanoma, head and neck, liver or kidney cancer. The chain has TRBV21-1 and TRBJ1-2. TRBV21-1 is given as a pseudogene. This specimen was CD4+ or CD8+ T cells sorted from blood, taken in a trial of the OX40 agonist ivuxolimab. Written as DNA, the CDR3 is TGTGCCAGCACGTCGAGGGCGGGCCTACAGGAGAAAGATGGCTACACCTTC. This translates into CASTSRAGLQEKDGYTF.